Included here is one TCR beta chain sequence, with context. The antigen is unknown. The data derive from a study of cytomegalovirus exposure and HLA in healthy donors. Whole-study results and caveats: Beyond CMV serostatus, there was no information to go on about immune exposure. Certain indistinguishable V segments, among them TRBV6-2 and TRBV6-3, were excluded.

PCR involved 60 Vbeta and 13 Jbeta primers. Libraries were prepared by immunoSEQ multiplex PCR; TCRdb keeps only in-frame clonotypes and omits some of them. The data show more than 95,000 clones, around 80% seen once. Germline-derived CDR1 and CDR2 are SGHRS and YFSETQ. V lost 3 bases to trimming and J lost 4 bases; unmatched junction nucleotides: 4. The CDR3 contains 14 residues. This chain uses TRBV5-1 with TRBJ1-1, with 9 bases identical to TRBD1. The clonotype originates from a woman aged 50 to 60 in good health and CMV-seropositive. Specimen: PBMCs. DNA of the CDR3: TGCGCCAGCAGCTCGACAGGGGGAGGCACTGAAGCTTTCTTT. Its protein product is CASSSTGGGTEAFF.